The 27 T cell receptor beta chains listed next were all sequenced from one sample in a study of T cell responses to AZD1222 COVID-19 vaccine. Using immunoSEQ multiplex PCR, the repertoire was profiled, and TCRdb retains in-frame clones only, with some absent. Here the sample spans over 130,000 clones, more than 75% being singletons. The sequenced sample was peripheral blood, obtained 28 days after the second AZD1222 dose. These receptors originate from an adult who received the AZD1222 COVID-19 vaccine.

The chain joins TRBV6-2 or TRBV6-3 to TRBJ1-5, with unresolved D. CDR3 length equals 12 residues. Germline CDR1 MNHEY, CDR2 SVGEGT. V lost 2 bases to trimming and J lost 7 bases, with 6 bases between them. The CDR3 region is CASSYIGQPQHF. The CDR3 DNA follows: TGTGCCAGCAGTTACATAGGGCAGCCCCAGCATTTT.

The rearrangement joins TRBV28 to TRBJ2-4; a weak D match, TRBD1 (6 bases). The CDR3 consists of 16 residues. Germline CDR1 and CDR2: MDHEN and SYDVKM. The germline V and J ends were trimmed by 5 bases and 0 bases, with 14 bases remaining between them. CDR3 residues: CASSPGVFLAKNIQYF. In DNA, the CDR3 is TGTGCCAGCAGTCCAGGGGTCTTCCTAGCCAAAAACATTCAGTACTTC.

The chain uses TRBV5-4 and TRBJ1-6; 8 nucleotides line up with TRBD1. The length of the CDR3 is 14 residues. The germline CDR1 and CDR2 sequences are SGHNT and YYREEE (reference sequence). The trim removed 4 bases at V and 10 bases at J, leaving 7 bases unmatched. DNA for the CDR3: TGTGCCAGCAGCCCGGACAGGGTAGCGTCACCCCTCCACTTT. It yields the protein CASSPDRVASPLHF.

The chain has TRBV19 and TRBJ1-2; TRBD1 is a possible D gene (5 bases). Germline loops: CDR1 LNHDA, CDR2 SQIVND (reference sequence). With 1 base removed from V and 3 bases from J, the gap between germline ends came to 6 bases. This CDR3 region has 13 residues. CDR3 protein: CASSIGGDYGYTF. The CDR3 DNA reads TGTGCCAGTAGTATAGGAGGGGACTATGGCTACACCTTC.

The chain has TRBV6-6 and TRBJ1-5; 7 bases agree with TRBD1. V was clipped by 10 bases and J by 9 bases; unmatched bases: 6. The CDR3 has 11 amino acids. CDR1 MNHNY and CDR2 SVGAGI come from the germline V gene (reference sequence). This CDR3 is CAIGGQRPQHF. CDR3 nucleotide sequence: TGTGCCATCGGGGGACAGCGGCCCCAGCATTTT.

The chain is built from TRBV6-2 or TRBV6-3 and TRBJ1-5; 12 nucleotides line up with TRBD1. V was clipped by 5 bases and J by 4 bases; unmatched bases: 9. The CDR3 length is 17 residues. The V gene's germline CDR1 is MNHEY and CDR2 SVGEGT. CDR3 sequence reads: CASSEGQGAFWNQPQHF. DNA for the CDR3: TGTGCCAGCAGTGAGGGACAGGGGGCATTCTGGAATCAGCCCCAGCATTTT.

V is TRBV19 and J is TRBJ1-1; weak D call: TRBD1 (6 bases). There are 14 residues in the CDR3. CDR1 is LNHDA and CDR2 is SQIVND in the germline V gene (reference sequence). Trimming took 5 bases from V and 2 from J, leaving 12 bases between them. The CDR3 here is CASSRGGQNTEAFF. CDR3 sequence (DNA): TGTGCCAGTAGTCGGGGGGGCCAAAACACTGAAGCTTTCTTT. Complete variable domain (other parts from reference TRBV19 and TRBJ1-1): DGGITQSPKYLFRKEGQNVTLSCEQNLNHDAMYWYRQDPGQGLRLIYYSQIVNDFQKGDIAEGYSVSREKKESFPLTVTSAQKNPTAFYLCASSRGGQNTEAFFGQGTRLTVV.

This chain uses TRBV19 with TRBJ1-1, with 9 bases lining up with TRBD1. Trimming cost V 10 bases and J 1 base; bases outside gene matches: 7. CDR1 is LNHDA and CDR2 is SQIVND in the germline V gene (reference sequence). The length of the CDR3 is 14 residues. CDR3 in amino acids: CATSLTGGNTEAFF. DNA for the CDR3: TGTGCCACCAGTCTGACAGGGGGGAACACTGAAGCTTTCTTT.

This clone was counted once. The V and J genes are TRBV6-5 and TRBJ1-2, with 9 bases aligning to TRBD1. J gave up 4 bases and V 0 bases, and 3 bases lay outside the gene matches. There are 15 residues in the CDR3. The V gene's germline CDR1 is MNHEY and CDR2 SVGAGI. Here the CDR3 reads CASSYSGTGPYGYTF. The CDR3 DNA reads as TGTGCCAGCAGTTACTCGGGGACAGGGCCCTATGGCTACACCTTC.

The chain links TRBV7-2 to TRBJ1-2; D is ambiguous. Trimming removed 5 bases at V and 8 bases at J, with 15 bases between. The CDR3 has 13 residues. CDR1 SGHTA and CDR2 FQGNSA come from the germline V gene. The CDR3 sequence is CASSTYQSLGYTF. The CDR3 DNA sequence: TGTGCCAGCAGCACTTACCAGTCACTCGGCTACACCTTC.

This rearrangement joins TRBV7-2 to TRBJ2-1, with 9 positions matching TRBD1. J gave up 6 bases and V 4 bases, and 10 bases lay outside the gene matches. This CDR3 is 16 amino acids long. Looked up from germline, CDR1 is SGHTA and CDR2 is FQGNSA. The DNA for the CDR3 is TGTGCCAGCAGCTCACAACCGGGACAGGGATTCAATGAGCAGTTCTTC. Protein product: CASSSQPGQGFNEQFF.

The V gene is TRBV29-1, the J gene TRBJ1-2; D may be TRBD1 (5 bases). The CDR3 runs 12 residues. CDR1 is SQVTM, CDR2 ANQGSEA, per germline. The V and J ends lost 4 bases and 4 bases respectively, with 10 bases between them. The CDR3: CSVVRGSYGYTF. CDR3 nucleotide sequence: TGCAGCGTTGTACGGGGGTCCTATGGCTACACCTTC. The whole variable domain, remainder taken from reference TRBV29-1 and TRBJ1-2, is SAVISQKPSRDICQRGTSLTIQCQVDSQVTMMFWYRQQPGQSLTLIATANQGSEATYESGFVIDKFPISRPNLTFSTLTVSNMSPEDSSIYLCSVVRGSYGYTFGSGTRLTVV.

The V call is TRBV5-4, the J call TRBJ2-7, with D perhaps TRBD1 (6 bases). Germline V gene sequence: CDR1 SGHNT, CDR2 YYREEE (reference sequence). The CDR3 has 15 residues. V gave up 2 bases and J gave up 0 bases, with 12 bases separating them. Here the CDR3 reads CASSLPDRYSYEQYF. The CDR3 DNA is TGTGCCAGCAGCTTACCTGACAGGTACTCCTACGAGCAGTACTTC.

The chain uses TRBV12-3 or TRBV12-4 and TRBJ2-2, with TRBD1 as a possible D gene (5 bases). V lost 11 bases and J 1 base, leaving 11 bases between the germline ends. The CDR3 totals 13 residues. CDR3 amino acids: CAGRQRNTGELFF. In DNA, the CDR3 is TGTGCCGGCCGACAGAGGAACACCGGGGAGCTGTTTTTT.

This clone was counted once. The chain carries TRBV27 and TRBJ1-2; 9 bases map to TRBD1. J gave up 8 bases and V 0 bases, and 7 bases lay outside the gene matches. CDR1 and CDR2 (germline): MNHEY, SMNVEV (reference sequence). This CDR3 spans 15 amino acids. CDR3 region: CASSLSGTGRFGYTF. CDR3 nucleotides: TGTGCCAGCAGTTTATCTGGGACAGGGAGGTTCGGCTACACCTTC.

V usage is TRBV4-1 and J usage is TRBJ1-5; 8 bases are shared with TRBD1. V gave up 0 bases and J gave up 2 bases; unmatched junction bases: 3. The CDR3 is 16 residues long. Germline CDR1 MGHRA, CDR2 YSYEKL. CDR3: CASSQDAGGGNQPQHF. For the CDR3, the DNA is TGCGCCAGCAGCCAAGACGCAGGGGGCGGCAATCAGCCCCAGCATTTT.

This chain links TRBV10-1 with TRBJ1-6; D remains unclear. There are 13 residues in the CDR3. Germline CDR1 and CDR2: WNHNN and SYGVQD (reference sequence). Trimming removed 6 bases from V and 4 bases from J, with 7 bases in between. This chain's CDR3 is CASRDGYNSPLHF. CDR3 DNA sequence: TGCGCCAGCAGGGACGGTTATAATTCACCCCTCCACTTT.

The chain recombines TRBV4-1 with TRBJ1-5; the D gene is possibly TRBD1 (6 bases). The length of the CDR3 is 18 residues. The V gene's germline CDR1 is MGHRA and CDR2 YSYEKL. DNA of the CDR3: TGCCCCCCCAGCCGCCGACCGGACGAGACAGGTAGCAATCAGCCCCAGCATTTT. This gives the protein CPPSRRPDETGSNQPQHF.

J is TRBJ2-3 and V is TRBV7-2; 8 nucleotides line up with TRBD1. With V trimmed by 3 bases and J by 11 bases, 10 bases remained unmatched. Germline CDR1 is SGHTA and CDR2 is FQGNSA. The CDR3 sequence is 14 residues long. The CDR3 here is CASSFLTGARGQYF. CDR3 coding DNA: TGTGCCAGCAGCTTCCTGACAGGGGCCCGCGGGCAGTATTTT.

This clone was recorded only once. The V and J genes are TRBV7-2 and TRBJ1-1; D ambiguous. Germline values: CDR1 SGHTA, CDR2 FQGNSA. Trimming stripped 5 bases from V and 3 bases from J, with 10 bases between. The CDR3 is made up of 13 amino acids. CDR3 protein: CASSTQPDTEAFF. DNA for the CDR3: TGTGCCAGCAGCACACAGCCGGACACTGAAGCTTTCTTT.

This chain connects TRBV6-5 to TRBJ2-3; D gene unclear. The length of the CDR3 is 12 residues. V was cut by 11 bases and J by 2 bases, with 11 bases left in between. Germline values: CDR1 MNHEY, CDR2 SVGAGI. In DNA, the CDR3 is TGTGCCCTTCAGGCGGACACAGATACGCAGTATTTT. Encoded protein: CALQADTDTQYF.

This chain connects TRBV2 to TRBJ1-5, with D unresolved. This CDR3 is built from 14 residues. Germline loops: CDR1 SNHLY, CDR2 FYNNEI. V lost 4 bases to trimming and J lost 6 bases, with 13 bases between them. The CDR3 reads CASSGLGVSQPQHF. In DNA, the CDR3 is TGTGCCAGCAGTGGGCTAGGAGTGAGTCAGCCCCAGCATTTT.

CDR3: CASSQDGTPTDTQYF. CDR3 sequence (DNA): TGCGCCAGCAGCCAAGATGGGACTCCCACAGATACGCAGTATTTT. The chain is built from TRBV4-1 and TRBJ2-3; weak D call: TRBD2 (6 bases). This CDR3 contains 15 residues. Between the trimmed V and J ends, which lost 0 bases and 2 bases, there was a span of 9 bases. Germline lookup yields CDR1 MGHRA and CDR2 YSYEKL.

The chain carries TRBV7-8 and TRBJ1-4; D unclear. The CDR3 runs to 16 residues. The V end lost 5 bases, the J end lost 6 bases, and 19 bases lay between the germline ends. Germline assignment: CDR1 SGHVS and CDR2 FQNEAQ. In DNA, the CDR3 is TGTGCCAGCAGCCAAAATCTCGACCCGACTGATGAAAAACTGTTTTTT. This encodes CASSQNLDPTDEKLFF. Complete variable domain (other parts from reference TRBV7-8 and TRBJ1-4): GAGVSQSPRYKVAKRGQDVALRCDPISGHVSLFWYQQALGQGPEFLTYFQNEAQLDKSGLPSDRFFAERPEGSVSTLKIQRTQQEDSAVYLCASSQNLDPTDEKLFFGSGTQLSVL.

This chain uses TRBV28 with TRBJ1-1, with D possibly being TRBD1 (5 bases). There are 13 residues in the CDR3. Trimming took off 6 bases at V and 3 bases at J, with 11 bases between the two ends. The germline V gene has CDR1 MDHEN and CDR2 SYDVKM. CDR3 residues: CASSPAGDTEAFF. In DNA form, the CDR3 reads TGTGCCAGCAGCCCTGCGGGGGACACTGAAGCTTTCTTT. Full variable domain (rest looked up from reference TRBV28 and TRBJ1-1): DVKVTQSSRYLVKRTGEKVFLECVQDMDHENMFWYRQDPGLGLRLIYFSYDVKMKEKGDIPEGYSVSREKKERFSLILESASTNQTSMYLCASSPAGDTEAFFGQGTRLTVV.

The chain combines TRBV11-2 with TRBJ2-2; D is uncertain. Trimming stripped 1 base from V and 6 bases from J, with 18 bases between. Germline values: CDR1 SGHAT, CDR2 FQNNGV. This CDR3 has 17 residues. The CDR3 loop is CASSLVASSALAGELFF. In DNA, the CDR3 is TGTGCCAGCAGCTTAGTTGCCAGTTCGGCCCTAGCCGGGGAGCTGTTTTTT.

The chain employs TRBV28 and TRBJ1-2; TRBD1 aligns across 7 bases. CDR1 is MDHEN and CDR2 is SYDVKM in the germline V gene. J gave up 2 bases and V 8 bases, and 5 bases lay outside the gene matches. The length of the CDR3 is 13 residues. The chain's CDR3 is CASLTGRNYGYTF. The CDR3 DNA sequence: TGTGCCAGCCTGACAGGGAGGAACTATGGCTACACCTTC.